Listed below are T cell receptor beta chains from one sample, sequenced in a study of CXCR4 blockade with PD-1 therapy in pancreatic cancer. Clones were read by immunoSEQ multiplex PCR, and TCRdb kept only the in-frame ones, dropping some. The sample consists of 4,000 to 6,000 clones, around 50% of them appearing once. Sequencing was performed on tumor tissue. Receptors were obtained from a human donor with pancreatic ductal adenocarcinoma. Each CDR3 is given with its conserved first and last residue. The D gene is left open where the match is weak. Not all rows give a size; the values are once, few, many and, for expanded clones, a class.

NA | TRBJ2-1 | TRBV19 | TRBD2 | TGTGCCAGTCGCGATAGCGGGAGGGCCCGAAGTGAGCAGTTCTTC | CASRDSGRARSEQFF
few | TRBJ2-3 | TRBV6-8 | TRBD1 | TGTGCCAGCAGTGGGGGACAGGGGGCTAGTACGCAGTATTTT | CASSGGQGASTQYF
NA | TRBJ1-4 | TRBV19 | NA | TGTGCCAGTAAGGACGGAGGCTTGGGTGAAAAACTGTTTTTT | CASKDGGLGEKLFF
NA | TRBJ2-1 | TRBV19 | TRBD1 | TGTGCCAGTAGTTTGCTCGGACAGGGGAAAGGCAATGAGCAGTTCTTC | CASSLLGQGKGNEQFF
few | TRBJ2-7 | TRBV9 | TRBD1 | TGTGCCAGCAGCACCGGGACAGGATTAACCTACGAGCAGTACTTC | CASSTGTGLTYEQYF
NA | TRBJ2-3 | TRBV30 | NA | TGTGCCTGGAGTCCCCCATGGCAGGGTATGGGCACAGATACGCAGTATTTT | CAWSPPWQGMGTDTQYF
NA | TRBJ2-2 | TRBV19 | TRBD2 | TGTGCCAGTACCCCGGGAAGGTCTAGCGGGAGGATTTCCGGGGAGCTGTTTTTT | CASTPGRSSGRISGELFF
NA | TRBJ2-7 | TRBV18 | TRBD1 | TGTGCCAGCTCACCAGACCCAGGGGGCGAAACCGAGCAGTACTTC | CASSPDPGGETEQYF
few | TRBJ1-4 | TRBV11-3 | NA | TGTGCCAGCAGCCCAAGGGCGATCCGGGGAGAGGGAGAAAAACTGTTTTTT | CASSPRAIRGEGEKLFF
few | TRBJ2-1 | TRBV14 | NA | TGTGCCAGCAGCCCCCCCGACTACAATGAGCAGTTCTTC | CASSPPDYNEQFF
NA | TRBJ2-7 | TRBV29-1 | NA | TGCAGCGTTGAGGGGCAGAACTACGAGCAGTACTTC | CSVEGQNYEQYF
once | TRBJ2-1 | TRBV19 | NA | TGTGCCAGTGCCCACGGCTACAATGAGCAGTTCTTC | CASAHGYNEQFF
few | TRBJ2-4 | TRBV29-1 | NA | TGCAGCGGTGTGACAGTAGCCAAAAACATTCAGTACTTC | CSGVTVAKNIQYF
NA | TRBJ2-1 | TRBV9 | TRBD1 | TGTGCCAGCAGCTCCAGTTACAGGGGCGCCTACAATGAGCAGTTCTTC | CASSSSYRGAYNEQFF
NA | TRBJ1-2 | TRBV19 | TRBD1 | TGTGCCAGTAGTATATCGCGACTCCCGGGACAGGGAGGGTTGGGTAACTATGGCTACACCTTC | CASSISRLPGQGGLGNYGYTF
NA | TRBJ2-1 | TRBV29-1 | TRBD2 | TGCAGCGTCGCTCCGCTAGCGGGGTACAATGAGCAGTTCTTC | CSVAPLAGYNEQFF
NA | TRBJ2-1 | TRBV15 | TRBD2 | TGTGCCACCAGCAGAGATGGGCGGGAGATCAATGAGCAGTTCTTC | CATSRDGREINEQFF
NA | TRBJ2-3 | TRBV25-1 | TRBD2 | TGTGCCAGCAGTGAATATACCCGGGAGGCCACGCAGTATTTT | CASSEYTREATQYF
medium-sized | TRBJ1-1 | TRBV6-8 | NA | TGTGCCAGCAGAAGTCGAATGAACACTGAAGCTTTCTTT | CASRSRMNTEAFF
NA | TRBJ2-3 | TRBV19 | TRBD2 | TGTGCCAGTAGTATAGGTAGCGGGAGAGGAGATACGCAGTATTTT | CASSIGSGRGDTQYF
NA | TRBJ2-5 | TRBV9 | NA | TGTGCCAGCAGTACACAGGGAAAAGAGACCCAGTACTTC | CASSTQGKETQYF
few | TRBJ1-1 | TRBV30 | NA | TGTGCCTGGAGTGTACGGGTAGCACTCCTTCGGGGCACTGAAGCTTTCTTT | CAWSVRVALLRGTEAFF
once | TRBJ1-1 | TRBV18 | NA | TGTGTCAGCTCACCACCAACCCGGGCGAACACTGAAGCTTTCTTT | CVSSPPTRANTEAFF
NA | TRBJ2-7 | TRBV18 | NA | TGTGCCAGCGGCCTCGGAGGCTACGAGCAGTACTTC | CASGLGGYEQYF
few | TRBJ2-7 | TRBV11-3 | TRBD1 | TGTGCCAGCAGCCCACCGGGACAGGGTTCCTACGAGCAGTACTTC | CASSPPGQGSYEQYF
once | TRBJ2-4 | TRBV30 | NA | TGTGCCTGGAGTGTACAAGGACTAATAGCCAAAAACATTCAGTACTTC | CAWSVQGLIAKNIQYF
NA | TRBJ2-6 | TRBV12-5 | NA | TGTGCTAGTGGTTTTTCTGGGGCCAACGTCCTGACTTTC | CASGFSGANVLTF